This TCR beta chain was identified during a study of blood T cell repertoires in COVID-19. The CDR3 totals 16 residues. Germline CDR1 and CDR2: SGHTA and FQGTGA. J gave up 5 bases and V 2 bases, and 7 bases lay outside the gene matches. Assay: immunoSEQ multiplex PCR; the TCRdb copy retains only in-frame clones and omits some. The profile shows under 200,000 clones, 70% to 90% of them singletons. The source material was PBMCs or T cells enriched from blood (not recorded which). This chain connects TRBV7-3 to TRBJ2-1, with 9 bases aligning to TRBD1. The TCR originated in a woman aged 45-59 years who had recovered from COVID-19. The CDR3 protein is CASSLSPGQGNNEQFF. CDR3 in DNA: TGTGCCAGCAGCTTATCCCCGGGACAGGGTAACAATGAGCAGTTCTTC.